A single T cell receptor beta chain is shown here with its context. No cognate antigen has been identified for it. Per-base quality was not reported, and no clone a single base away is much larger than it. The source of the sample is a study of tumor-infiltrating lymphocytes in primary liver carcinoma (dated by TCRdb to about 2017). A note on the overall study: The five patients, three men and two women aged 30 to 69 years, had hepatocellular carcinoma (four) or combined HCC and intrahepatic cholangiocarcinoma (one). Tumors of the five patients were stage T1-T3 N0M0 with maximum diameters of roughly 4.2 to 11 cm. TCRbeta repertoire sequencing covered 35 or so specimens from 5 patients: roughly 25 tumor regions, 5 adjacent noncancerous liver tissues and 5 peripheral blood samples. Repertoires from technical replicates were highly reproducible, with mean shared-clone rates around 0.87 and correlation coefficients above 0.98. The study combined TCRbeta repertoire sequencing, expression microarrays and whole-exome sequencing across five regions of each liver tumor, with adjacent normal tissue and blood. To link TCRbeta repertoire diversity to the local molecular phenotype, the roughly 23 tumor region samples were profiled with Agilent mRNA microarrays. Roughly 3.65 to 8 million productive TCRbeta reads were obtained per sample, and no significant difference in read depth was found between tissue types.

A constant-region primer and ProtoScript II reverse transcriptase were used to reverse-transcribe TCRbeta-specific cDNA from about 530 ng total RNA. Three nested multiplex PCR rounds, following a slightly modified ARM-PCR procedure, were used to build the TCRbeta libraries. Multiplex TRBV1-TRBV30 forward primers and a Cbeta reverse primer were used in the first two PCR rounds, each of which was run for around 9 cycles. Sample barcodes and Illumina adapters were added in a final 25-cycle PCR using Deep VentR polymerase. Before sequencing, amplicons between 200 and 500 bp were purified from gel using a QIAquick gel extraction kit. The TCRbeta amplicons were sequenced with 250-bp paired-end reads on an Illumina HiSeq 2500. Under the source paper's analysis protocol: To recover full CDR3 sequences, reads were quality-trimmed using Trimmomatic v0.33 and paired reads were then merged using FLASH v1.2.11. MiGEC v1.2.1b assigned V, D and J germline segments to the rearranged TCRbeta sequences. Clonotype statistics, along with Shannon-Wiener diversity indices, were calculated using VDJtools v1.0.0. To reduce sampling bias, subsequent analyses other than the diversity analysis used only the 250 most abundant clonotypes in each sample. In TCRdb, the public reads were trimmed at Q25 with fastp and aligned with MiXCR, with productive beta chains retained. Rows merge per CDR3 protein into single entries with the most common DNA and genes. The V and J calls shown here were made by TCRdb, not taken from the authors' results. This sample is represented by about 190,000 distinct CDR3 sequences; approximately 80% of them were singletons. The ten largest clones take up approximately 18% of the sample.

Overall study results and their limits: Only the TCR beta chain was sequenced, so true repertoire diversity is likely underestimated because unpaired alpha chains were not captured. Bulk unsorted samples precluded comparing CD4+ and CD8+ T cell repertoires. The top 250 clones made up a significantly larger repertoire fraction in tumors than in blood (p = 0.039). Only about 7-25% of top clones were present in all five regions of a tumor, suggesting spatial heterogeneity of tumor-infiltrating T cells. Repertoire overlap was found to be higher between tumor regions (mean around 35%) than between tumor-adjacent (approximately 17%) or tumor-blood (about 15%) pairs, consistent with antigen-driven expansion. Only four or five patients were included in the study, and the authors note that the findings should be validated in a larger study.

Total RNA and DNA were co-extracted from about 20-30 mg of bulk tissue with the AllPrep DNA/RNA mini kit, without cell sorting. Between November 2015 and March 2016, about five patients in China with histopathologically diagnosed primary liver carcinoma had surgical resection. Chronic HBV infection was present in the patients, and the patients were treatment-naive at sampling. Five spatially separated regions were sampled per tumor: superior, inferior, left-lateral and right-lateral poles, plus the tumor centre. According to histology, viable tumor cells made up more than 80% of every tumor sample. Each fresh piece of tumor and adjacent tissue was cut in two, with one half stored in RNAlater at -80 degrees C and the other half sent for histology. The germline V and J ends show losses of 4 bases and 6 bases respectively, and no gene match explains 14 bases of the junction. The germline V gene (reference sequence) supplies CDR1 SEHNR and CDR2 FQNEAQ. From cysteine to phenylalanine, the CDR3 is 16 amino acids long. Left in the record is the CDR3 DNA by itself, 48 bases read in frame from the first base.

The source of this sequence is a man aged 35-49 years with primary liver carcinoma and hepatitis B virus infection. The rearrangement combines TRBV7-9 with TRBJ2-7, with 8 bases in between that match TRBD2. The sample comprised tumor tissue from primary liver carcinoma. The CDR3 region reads CASSWASGRRLGEQYF. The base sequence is TGTGCCAGCAGCTGGGCCAGCGGGAGAAGGTTGGGCGAGCAGTACTTC.